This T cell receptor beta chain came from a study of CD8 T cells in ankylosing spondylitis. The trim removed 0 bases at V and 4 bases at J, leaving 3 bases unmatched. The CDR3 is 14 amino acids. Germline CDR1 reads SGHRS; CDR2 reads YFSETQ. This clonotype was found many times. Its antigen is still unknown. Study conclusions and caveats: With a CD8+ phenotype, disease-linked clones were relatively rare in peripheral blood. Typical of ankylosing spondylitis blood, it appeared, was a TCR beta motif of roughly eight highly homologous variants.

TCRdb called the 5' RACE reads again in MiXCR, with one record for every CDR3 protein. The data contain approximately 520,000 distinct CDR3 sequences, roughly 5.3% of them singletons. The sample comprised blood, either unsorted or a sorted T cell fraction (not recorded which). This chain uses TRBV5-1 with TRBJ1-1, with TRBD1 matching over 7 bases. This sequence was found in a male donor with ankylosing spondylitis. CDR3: CASSLGRDSTEAFF. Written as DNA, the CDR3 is TGCGCCAGCAGCTTGGGCAGGGACAGCACTGAAGCTTTCTTT.